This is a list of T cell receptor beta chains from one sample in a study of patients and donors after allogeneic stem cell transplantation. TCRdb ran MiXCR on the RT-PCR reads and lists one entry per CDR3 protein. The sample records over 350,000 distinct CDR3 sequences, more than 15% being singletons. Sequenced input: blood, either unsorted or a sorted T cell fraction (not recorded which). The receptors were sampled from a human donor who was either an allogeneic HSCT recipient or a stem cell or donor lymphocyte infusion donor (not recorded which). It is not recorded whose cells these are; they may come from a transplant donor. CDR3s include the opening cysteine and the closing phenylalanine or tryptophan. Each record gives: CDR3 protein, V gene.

CDR3aa: CASSGWPESPYEQYF; v_gene: TRBV2
CDR3aa: CAWSVRLPRRVTEAFF; v_gene: TRBV30
CDR3aa: CASSIPDRAEAFF; v_gene: TRBV4-1
CDR3aa: CASSLQVAHGYTF; v_gene: TRBV6-1
CDR3aa: CATSDPGTGHIQYF; v_gene: TRBV24-1
CDR3aa: CAIRRDRVLDGNTIYF; v_gene: TRBV10-3
CDR3aa: CASSPRLGEGSYEQYF; v_gene: TRBV21-1
CDR3aa: CASSWGGGSYEQYF; v_gene: TRBV7-9
CDR3aa: CASSATGEETQYF; v_gene: TRBV13
CDR3aa: CASRIRGRGTFYNEQFF; v_gene: TRBV5-8
CDR3aa: CATSTRDRNPFDEQFF; v_gene: TRBV24-1
CDR3aa: CASSWTVLFSYEQYF; v_gene: TRBV6-5
CDR3aa: CASSLLGGRTDTQYF; v_gene: TRBV7-6
CDR3aa: CASSIGPIVYEQYF; v_gene: TRBV7-8
CDR3aa: CASSFSGSPYNEQFF; v_gene: TRBV7-9
CDR3aa: CASGQGSNTGELFF; v_gene: TRBV2
CDR3aa: CASSLMGETQYF; v_gene: TRBV13
CDR3aa: CASSLGASGGVDTQYF; v_gene: TRBV5-6
CDR3aa: CASSLFSRKGNQPQHF; v_gene: TRBV7-2
CDR3aa: CATSRFRSKAGELFF; v_gene: TRBV15
CDR3aa: CATSRDTRRRVQDIQYF; v_gene: TRBV15
CDR3aa: CSVYLRDIHGYTF; v_gene: TRBV20-1
CDR3aa: CASGAGYNEQFF; v_gene: TRBV6-5
CDR3aa: CSAGMLGGFYSTDTQYF; v_gene: TRBV20-1
CDR3aa: CASISTRSSYEQYF; v_gene: TRBV2
CDR3aa: CASSLDSNSGNTIYF; v_gene: TRBV7-9
CDR3aa: CSARDLRRNSYEQYF; v_gene: TRBV20-1
CDR3aa: CASSYRTENTEAFF; v_gene: TRBV18
CDR3aa: CASSTGGRKNTEAFF; v_gene: TRBV2
CDR3aa: CASSLVSATGANVLTF; v_gene: TRBV5-1
CDR3aa: CASSIDLMGSYEQYF; v_gene: TRBV7-2
CDR3aa: CASSSIYGLAPSTDTQYF; v_gene: TRBV12-3/TRBV12-4
CDR3aa: CASSTTGGEEAGEQFF; v_gene: TRBV19
CDR3aa: CSVPQGAGVGYTF; v_gene: TRBV20-1
CDR3aa: CASRQNADTQYF; v_gene: TRBV5-1
CDR3aa: CASSPTRLAGVTDTQYF; v_gene: TRBV12-3/TRBV12-4
CDR3aa: CASSFRYPYEQYF; v_gene: TRBV7-2
CDR3aa: CASSFRTGLSSDTQYF; v_gene: TRBV5-6
CDR3aa: CASSLYAGFYEQYF; v_gene: TRBV5-5
CDR3aa: CASSFLVGYGYTF; v_gene: TRBV12-3/TRBV12-4
CDR3aa: CASSLSPRELHYGYTF; v_gene: TRBV11-2
CDR3aa: CASSLLTSGGGNEQFF; v_gene: TRBV28
CDR3aa: CASSNDRAVAYEQYF; v_gene: TRBV6-2/TRBV6-3
CDR3aa: CSAIPGTEYGYTF; v_gene: TRBV20-1
CDR3aa: CASSVGRGQETQYF; v_gene: TRBV9
CDR3aa: CASRTTGGDTQYF; v_gene: TRBV12-3/TRBV12-4
CDR3aa: CATSMGNTEAFF; v_gene: TRBV15
CDR3aa: CASSSRTGRDTF; v_gene: TRBV5-5
CDR3aa: CSARGGPLSETQYF; v_gene: TRBV20-1
CDR3aa: CASSDRGRGFF; v_gene: TRBV25-1
CDR3aa: CASRPGPRDTQYF; v_gene: TRBV6-1
CDR3aa: CASSQPGTDTQYF; v_gene: TRBV4-2
CDR3aa: CASSLSGVADTQYF; v_gene: TRBV3-1
CDR3aa: CATSRDGWAVEELFF; v_gene: TRBV15
CDR3aa: CSAGGRTGGQPQHF; v_gene: TRBV20-1
CDR3aa: CSAPNGQTMTSYEQYF; v_gene: TRBV20-1
CDR3aa: CASSSGTSGRKSSYNEQFF; v_gene: TRBV6-1
CDR3aa: CSVEPNTGELFF; v_gene: TRBV29-1